These 32 T cell receptor beta chains were all obtained from the same sample, sequenced in a study of shared clonotypes between healthy human individuals. Profiled with immunoSEQ multiplex PCR; TCRdb holds only in-frame clones, not every one. The sample has some 1 million clones, approximately 68% seen once; the top ten hold over 1.3%. The sample was memory CD4+ T cells sorted from blood. This sample's subset: CD45RA-negative fraction. The source is a man aged 18 to 29 in good health.

This clone was seen just once. The chain has TRBV9 and TRBJ2-3; TRBD1 matches 8 bases. The CDR3 length is 14 residues. CDR1 is SGDLS, CDR2 YYNGEE, per germline. The trim removed 7 bases at V and 3 bases at J, leaving 7 bases unmatched. This CDR3 is CASSADRVTDTQYF. The CDR3 bases are TGTGCCAGCTCTGCGGACAGGGTTACAGATACGCAGTATTTT.

A note on this clone: Within the sample, other DNA sequences also encode this same CDR3. The rearrangement uses TRBV11-3 and TRBJ2-3, with D unresolved. CDR1 is SGHNT, CDR2 YENEEA, per germline. The CDR3 loop spans 12 amino acids. Trimming shortened V by 2 bases and J by 4 bases, and 4 bases separated the two germline ends. For the CDR3, the DNA is TGTGCCAGCAGCTTAAGGGCAGATACGCAGTATTTT. Protein sequence: CASSLRADTQYF.

The chain links TRBV29-1 to TRBJ2-5; 7 nucleotides align to TRBD1. CDR3 length: 14 residues. Germline CDR1 and CDR2: SQVTM and ANQGSEA. The V segment lost 4 bases and the J segment 1 base; nucleotides outside the gene matches: 6. DNA for the CDR3: TGCAGCGTTGTCCGCACAGGGGTCCAAGAGACCCAGTACTTC. Translating gives CSVVRTGVQETQYF. The full variable domain, its missing parts supplied by reference TRBV29-1 and TRBJ2-5, is SAVISQKPSRDICQRGTSLTIQCQVDSQVTMMFWYRQQPGQSLTLIATANQGSEATYESGFVIDKFPISRPNLTFSTLTVSNMSPEDSSIYLCSVVRTGVQETQYFGPGTRLLVL.

The chain employs TRBV6-6 and TRBJ1-1, with D uncertain. This CDR3 contains 14 residues. Germline V CDR1 and CDR2: MNHNY, SVGAGI (reference sequence). With 6 bases removed from V and 4 bases from J, the gap between germline ends came to 15 bases. CDR3 residues: CASRPSGGPTEAFF. CDR3 sequence (DNA): TGTGCCAGCAGGCCGAGTGGAGGGCCCACTGAAGCTTTCTTT.

This chain links TRBV28 with TRBJ2-5, with a weak D call TRBD2 (6 bases). V gave up 4 bases and J gave up 7 bases, with 19 bases separating them. Germline CDR1 reads MDHEN; CDR2 reads SYDVKM. CDR3 size: 15 residues. The chain's CDR3 is CASSWADSRGLTQYF. The CDR3 coding sequence is TGTGCCAGCAGTTGGGCGGACTCGCGGGGATTGACCCAGTACTTC.

The chain carries TRBV18 and TRBJ2-5; no definite D call. The germline V gene has CDR1 KGHSH and CDR2 LQKENI. The CDR3 extends over 14 amino acids. The V end was cut by 0 bases, the J end by 1 base, with 6 bases between. The CDR3 here is CASSPPATQETQYF. The DNA for the CDR3 is TGTGCCAGCTCACCACCAGCTACCCAAGAGACCCAGTACTTC. Full variable domain (missing parts from reference TRBV18 and TRBJ2-5): NAGVMQNPRHLVRRRGQEARLRCSPMKGHSHVYWYRQLPEEGLKFMVYLQKENIIDESGMPKERFSAEFPKEGPSILRIQQVVRGDSAAYFCASSPPATQETQYFGPGTRLLVL.

In DNA, the CDR3 is TGTGCCAGCAGCTTAGATATGGTCCCAGGGGCCCACGAGCAGTACTTC. Translation gives CASSLDMVPGAHEQYF. This chain links TRBV11-2 with TRBJ2-7; possible D gene TRBD1, 6 bases. Germline V gene sequence: CDR1 SGHAT, CDR2 FQNNGV. The CDR3 totals 16 residues. V shed 0 bases and J shed 5 bases, with 17 bases lying between them.

The chain couples TRBV6-5 to TRBJ2-2; no definite D call. The length of the CDR3 is 15 residues. V lost 9 bases and J 5 bases, leaving 19 bases between the germline ends. Germline V CDR1 and CDR2: MNHEY, SVGAGI. CDR3 bases: TGTGCCAGTACACCCGCGCGCGCCACAACCGGGGAGCTGTTTTTT. It translates to CASTPARATTGELFF.

This sequence joins TRBV5-1 and TRBJ1-4; 7 nucleotides agree with TRBD1. The CDR3 is 14 residues long. With V trimmed by 4 bases and J by 7 bases, 7 bases remained unmatched. From germline, CDR1 is SGHRS and CDR2 YFSETQ. CDR3 DNA: TGCGCCAGCAGCCCACAGGGGTTAGGTGAAAAACTGTTTTTT. Protein: CASSPQGLGEKLFF.

Comment on this clone: This clone may be a read error of a much larger clone one base away. This chain joins TRBV11-2 and TRBJ2-3; the D is unclear. CDR3 length: 11 amino acids. The V end lost 4 bases, the J end lost 6 bases, and 5 bases lay between the germline ends. CDR1 is SGHAT, CDR2 FQNNGV, per germline. CDR3 region: CASSSKDTQYF. DNA for the CDR3: TGTGCCAGCAGCTCGAAGGATACGCAGTATTTT.

The chain is built from TRBV28 and TRBJ1-5; perhaps TRBD1 as D (5 bases). V dropped 2 bases and J dropped 2 bases, with 16 bases sitting between them. Germline V lookup: CDR1 MDHEN, CDR2 SYDVKM. This CDR3 has 17 residues. The CDR3, as DNA: TGTGCCAGCAGTTTAAGGGCAGGGAGTGTCGGCAATCAGCCCCAGCATTTT. It yields the protein CASSLRAGSVGNQPQHF.

The chain recombines TRBV7-2 with TRBJ1-6; maybe TRBD1 (5 bases). Germline V gives CDR1 SGHTA, CDR2 FQGNSA. The CDR3 is 15 residues long. V was pared by 4 bases and J by 8 bases, with 15 bases between. CDR3 sequence: CASSSRDFADSPLHF. For the CDR3, the DNA is TGTGCCAGCAGCTCCCGGGACTTCGCTGATTCACCCCTCCACTTT.

The rearrangement links TRBV10-3 to TRBJ2-5; weak D call: TRBD2 (5 bases). This CDR3 is built from 13 residues. Trimming pared 4 bases from V and 5 bases from J, leaving 11 bases between. Germline CDR1 is ENHRY and CDR2 is SYGVKD. This chain's CDR3 is CAISGPERETQYF. For the CDR3, the DNA is TGTGCCATCAGTGGGCCAGAGCGGGAGACCCAGTACTTC.

This chain connects TRBV5-1 to TRBJ2-3, with D perhaps matching TRBD2 (7 bases). The V gene's germline CDR1 is SGHRS and CDR2 YFSETQ. Trimming stripped 1 base from V and 6 bases from J, with 18 bases between. This CDR3 contains 16 residues. For the CDR3, the DNA is TGCGCCAGCAGCTTGAGAGCGAGTGGGGGGGCGGATACGCAGTATTTT. Amino acids: CASSLRASGGADTQYF.

The DNA for the CDR3 is TGCGCCAGCAGCTTCGGATTGTCGGCCCTATTTGGCACAGATACGCAGTATTTT. Encoded protein: CASSFGLSALFGTDTQYF. The chain is built from TRBV5-1 and TRBJ2-3, with D uncertain. Per the germline V gene, CDR1 is SGHRS and CDR2 is YFSETQ. Trimming left V 2 bases short and J 1 base short, with 20 bases between. The CDR3 consists of 18 residues.

This clone is a singleton in its sample. This chain connects TRBV11-2 to TRBJ2-7; unclear D gene. CDR3 length: 12 residues. Germline V gives CDR1 SGHAT, CDR2 FQNNGV. V lost 0 bases and J 5 bases, leaving 5 bases between the germline ends. The CDR3 loop is CASSLDRNEQYF. CDR3 DNA sequence: TGTGCCAGCAGCTTAGACCGGAACGAGCAGTACTTC.

The genes are TRBV30 and TRBJ1-2; tentative D call: TRBD1 (6 bases). The CDR3 consists of 11 residues. V lost 0 bases to trimming and J lost 7 bases, with 6 bases between them. CDR1 is GTSNPN, CDR2 SVGIG, per germline (reference sequence). The CDR3 region is CAWSVQGGYTF. The CDR3 bases are TGTGCCTGGAGTGTACAGGGTGGCTACACCTTC.

The chain has TRBV7-9 and TRBJ1-6; D may be TRBD1 (6 bases). The CDR3 sequence is 14 residues long. Germline CDR1 SEHNR, CDR2 FQNEAQ (reference sequence). V was shortened by 2 bases and J by 7 bases, with 9 bases between the two germline ends. CDR3 sequence reads: CASSLRQANSPLHF. CDR3 bases: TGTGCCAGCAGCTTAAGACAGGCAAATTCACCCCTCCACTTT.

The rearrangement links TRBV21-1 to TRBJ2-5; TRBD1, the D gene given by the table, was not confirmed from the DNA. TRBV21-1 is classified as a pseudogene. The CDR3 runs to 13 residues. Written as DNA, the CDR3 is TGTGCCAGCAGCAAGACAGGGCAAGAGACCCAGTACTTC. It is translated as CASSKTGQETQYF.

This clone was detected only a few times. The chain employs TRBV5-4 and TRBJ2-3; 10 bases match TRBD1. Trimming removed 4 bases from V and 5 bases from J; junction bases left unmatched: 4. Looked up from germline, CDR1 is SGHNT and CDR2 is YYREEE (reference sequence). This CDR3 is 14 amino acids long. CDR3 sequence: CASSIDRGRDTQYF. CDR3 sequence (DNA): TGTGCCAGCAGCATAGACAGGGGGCGAGATACGCAGTATTTT.

The sample holds a few counts of this clone. The genes are TRBV27 and TRBJ1-6; no clear D gene. The V end lost 4 bases, the J end lost 10 bases, and 11 bases lay between the germline ends. Germline values: CDR1 MNHEY, CDR2 SMNVEV (reference sequence). The CDR3 is made up of 13 amino acids. CDR3 protein: CASSSYPGSPLHF. Written as DNA, the CDR3 is TGTGCCAGCAGTTCATACCCGGGGTCACCCCTCCACTTT.

This clone was seen only a few times. Other DNA sequences in the sample encode the same CDR3. The chain uses TRBV19 and TRBJ1-2; a possible D gene is TRBD1 (5 bases). From germline, CDR1 is LNHDA and CDR2 SQIVND (reference sequence). V dropped 2 bases and J dropped 2 bases, with 9 bases sitting between them. The CDR3 covers 14 residues. CDR3 DNA: TGTGCCAGTAGTATATCGGGGGGGAACTATGGCTACACCTTC. It encodes CASSISGGNYGYTF.

At least ten counts were recorded for this clone. The genes are TRBV7-2 and TRBJ2-2; unclear D gene. Trimming cost V 1 base and J 5 bases, with 11 bases left between them. The CDR3 runs to 15 residues. Germline CDR1 SGHTA, CDR2 FQGNSA. The CDR3 here is CASSLVQLRTGELFF. DNA for the CDR3: TGTGCCAGCAGCTTAGTGCAGTTGAGGACCGGGGAGCTGTTTTTT. Supplemented by reference TRBV7-2 and TRBJ2-2, the full variable domain reads GAGVSQSPSNKVTEKGKDVELRCDPISGHTALYWYRQSLGQGLEFLIYFQGNSAPDKSGLPSDRFSAERTGGSVSTLTIQRTQQEDSAVYLCASSLVQLRTGELFFGEGSRLTVL.

V is TRBV11-2 and J is TRBJ2-7; the D gene is possibly TRBD1 (6 bases). Trimming took 2 bases from V and 3 from J, leaving 11 bases between them. The CDR3 contains 14 residues. Germline V gene sequence: CDR1 SGHAT, CDR2 FQNNGV. CDR3 coding DNA: TGTGCCAGCAGCTTAACAGGGTTCAACTACGAGCAGTACTTC. This encodes CASSLTGFNYEQYF. Full variable domain (outside the CDR3, taken from reference TRBV11-2 and TRBJ2-7): EAGVAQSPRYKIIEKRQSVAFWCNPISGHATLYWYQQILGQGPKLLIQFQNNGVVDDSQLPKDRFSAERLKGVDSTLKIQPAKLEDSAVYLCASSLTGFNYEQYFGPGTRLTVT.

The rearrangement links TRBV4-3 to TRBJ1-4; 8 bases fit TRBD1. Looked up from germline, CDR1 is LGHNA and CDR2 is YSLEER. Losses at the gene ends were 1 base for V and 8 bases for J; bases not matched to a gene: 6. CDR3 length: 15 residues. The CDR3 sequence: CASSQATGGREKLFF. The CDR3, as DNA: TGCGCCAGCAGCCAAGCTACAGGGGGAAGAGAAAAACTGTTTTTT.

As regards this clone: Distinct nucleotide sequences in the sample also encode this CDR3. The V call is TRBV18, the J call TRBJ2-1; D might be TRBD1 (6 bases). The CDR3 runs to 14 residues. V lost 3 bases and J 2 bases, leaving 8 bases between the germline ends. Germline V gene sequence: CDR1 KGHSH, CDR2 LQKENI. The CDR3 DNA reads TGTGCCAGCTCACCGGGGGCCCCCTACAATGAGCAGTTCTTC. Its protein product is CASSPGAPYNEQFF.

This chain links TRBV10-2 with TRBJ2-7; 16 nucleotides align to TRBD2. This CDR3 has 18 amino acids. V shed 7 bases and J 3 bases; nucleotides not matched to a gene: 12. Germline CDR1 reads WSHSY; CDR2 reads SAAADI. CDR3: CASTPKGLAGGQIYEQYF. The DNA of the CDR3 is TGCGCCAGCACGCCTAAGGGACTAGCGGGAGGGCAAATCTACGAGCAGTACTTC.

V is TRBV5-6 and J is TRBJ2-5; 7 bases are a match to TRBD1. Germline loops: CDR1 SGHDT, CDR2 YYEEEE. The ends lost 4 bases at V and 4 bases at J; junction bases unmatched: 7. The CDR3 totals 14 residues. CDR3 region: CASSKDRVGETQYF. The DNA of the CDR3 is TGTGCCAGCAGCAAAGACAGGGTGGGAGAGACCCAGTACTTC.

The genes are TRBV5-8 and TRBJ1-2, with unresolved D. Germline CDR1 and CDR2: SGHTS and YDEGEE. There are 11 residues in the CDR3. Trimming removed 4 bases at V and 8 bases at J, with 9 bases between. Written as DNA, the CDR3 is TGTGCCAGCAGCCCTAACCGGGGCTACACCTTC. This sequence encodes CASSPNRGYTF.

As for this clone: A much larger clonotype is one base distant, so this may be a read error. The J gene is TRBJ1-2, the V gene TRBV7-8, with 8 bases lining up with TRBD1. The J segment lost 4 bases and the V segment lost 2 bases, leaving 0 bases of the junction unmatched. Germline V gives CDR1 SGHVS, CDR2 FQNEAQ. CDR3 length: 13 amino acids. The CDR3 is CASSLQGAYGYTF. The CDR3, as DNA: TGTGCCAGCAGCTTACAGGGGGCCTATGGCTACACCTTC.

The chain recombines TRBV25-1 with TRBJ2-5, with a weak D call TRBD2 (6 bases). Trimming pared 6 bases from V and 5 bases from J, leaving 10 bases between. CDR1 and CDR2 (germline): MGHDK, SYGVNS. This CDR3 comprises 12 residues. For the CDR3, the DNA is TGTGCCAGCAGGGAGGGGATGGAGACCCAGTACTTC. This gives the protein CASREGMETQYF.

The J gene is TRBJ2-7, the V gene TRBV7-2, with TRBD2 matching 12 bases. J was trimmed by 4 bases and V by 5 bases; bases with no gene match: 18. The CDR3 length is 19 residues. CDR1 is SGHTA, CDR2 FQGNSA, per germline. CDR3 loop: CASSPHAQTSGSGGYEQYF. CDR3 bases: TGTGCCAGCAGCCCCCACGCCCAGACTAGCGGGAGTGGGGGTTACGAGCAGTACTTC. Using reference TRBV7-2 and TRBJ2-7 for the parts outside the CDR3, the full variable domain is GAGVSQSPSNKVTEKGKDVELRCDPISGHTALYWYRQSLGQGLEFLIYFQGNSAPDKSGLPSDRFSAERTGGSVSTLTIQRTQQEDSAVYLCASSPHAQTSGSGGYEQYFGPGTRLTVT.